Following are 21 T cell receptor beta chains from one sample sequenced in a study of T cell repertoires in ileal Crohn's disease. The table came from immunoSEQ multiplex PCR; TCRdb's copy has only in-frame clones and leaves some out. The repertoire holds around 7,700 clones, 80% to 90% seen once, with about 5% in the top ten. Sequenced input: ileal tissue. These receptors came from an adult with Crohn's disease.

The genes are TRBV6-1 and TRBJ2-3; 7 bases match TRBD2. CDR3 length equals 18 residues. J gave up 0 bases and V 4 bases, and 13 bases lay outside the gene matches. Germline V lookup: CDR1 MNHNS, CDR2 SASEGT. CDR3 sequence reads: CASSARAAGRFSTDTQYF. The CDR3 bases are TGTGCCAGCAGTGCCCGTGCAGCGGGGCGCTTCAGCACAGATACGCAGTATTTT.

The CDR3 protein is CASSQRPTGDYGYTF. The DNA for the CDR3 is TGTGCCAGCAGCCAGCGCCCCACGGGGGACTATGGCTACACCTTC. V is TRBV14 and J is TRBJ1-2; D is perhaps TRBD1 (5 bases). The CDR3 loop spans 15 amino acids. Germline V gives CDR1 SGHDN, CDR2 FVKESK. V was shortened by 3 bases and J by 3 bases, with 14 bases between the two germline ends. The full variable domain, in which reference TRBV14 and TRBJ1-2 provide the parts outside the CDR3, is EAGVTQFPSHSVIEKGQTVTLRCDPISGHDNLYWYRRVMGKEIKFLLHFVKESKQDESGMPNNRFLAERTGGTYSTLKVQPAELEDSGVYFCASSQRPTGDYGYTFGSGTRLTVV.

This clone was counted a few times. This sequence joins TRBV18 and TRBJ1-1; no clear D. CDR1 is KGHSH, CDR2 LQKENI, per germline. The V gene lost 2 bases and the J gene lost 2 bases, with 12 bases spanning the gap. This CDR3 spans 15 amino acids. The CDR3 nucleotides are TGTGCCAGCTCACCAAGAGAGAGTTCTAACACTGAAGCTTTCTTT. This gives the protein CASSPRESSNTEAFF.

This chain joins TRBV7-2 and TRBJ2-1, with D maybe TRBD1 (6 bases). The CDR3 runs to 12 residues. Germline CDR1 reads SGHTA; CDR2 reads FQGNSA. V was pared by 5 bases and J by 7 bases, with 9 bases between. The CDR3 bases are TGTGCCAGCAGCCCTACAGGGAATGAGCAGTTCTTC. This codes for CASSPTGNEQFF.

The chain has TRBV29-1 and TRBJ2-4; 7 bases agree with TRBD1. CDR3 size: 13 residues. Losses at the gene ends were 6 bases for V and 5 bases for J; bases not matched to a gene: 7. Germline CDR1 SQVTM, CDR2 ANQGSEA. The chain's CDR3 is CSVGTDYQNIQYF. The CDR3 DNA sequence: TGCAGCGTGGGGACAGATTACCAAAACATTCAGTACTTC.

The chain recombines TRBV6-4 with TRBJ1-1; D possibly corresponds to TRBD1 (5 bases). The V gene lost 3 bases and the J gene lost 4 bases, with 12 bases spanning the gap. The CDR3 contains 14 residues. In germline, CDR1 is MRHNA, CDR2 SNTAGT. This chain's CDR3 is CASSDGGISTEAFF. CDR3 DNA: TGTGCCAGCAGTGATGGGGGGATAAGCACTGAAGCTTTCTTT.

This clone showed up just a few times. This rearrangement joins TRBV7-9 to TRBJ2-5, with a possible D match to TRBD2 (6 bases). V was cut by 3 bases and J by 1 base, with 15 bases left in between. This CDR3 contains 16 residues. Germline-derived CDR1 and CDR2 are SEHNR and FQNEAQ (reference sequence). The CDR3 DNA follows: TGTGCCAGCAGCTTGGGGGGTGGGCAGCTCCAAGAGACCCAGTACTTC. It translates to CASSLGGGQLQETQYF.

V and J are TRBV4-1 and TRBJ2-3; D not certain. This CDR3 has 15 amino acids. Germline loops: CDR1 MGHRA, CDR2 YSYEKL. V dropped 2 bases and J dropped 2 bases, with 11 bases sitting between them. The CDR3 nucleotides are TGCGCCAGCAGCCAAATAGTACCCTCCACAGATACGCAGTATTTT. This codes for CASSQIVPSTDTQYF.

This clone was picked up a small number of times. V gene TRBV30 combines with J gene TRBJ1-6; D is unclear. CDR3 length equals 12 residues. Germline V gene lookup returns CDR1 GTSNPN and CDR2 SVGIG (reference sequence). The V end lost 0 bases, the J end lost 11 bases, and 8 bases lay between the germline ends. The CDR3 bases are TGTGCCTGGAGTGTACTTGTTCCACCCCTCCACTTT. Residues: CAWSVLVPPLHF. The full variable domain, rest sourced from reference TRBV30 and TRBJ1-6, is SQTIHQWPATLVQPVGSPLSLECTVEGTSNPNLYWYRQAAGRGLQLLFYSVGIGQISSEVPQNLSASRPQDRQFILSSKKLLLSDSGFYLCAWSVLVPPLHFGNGTRLTVT.

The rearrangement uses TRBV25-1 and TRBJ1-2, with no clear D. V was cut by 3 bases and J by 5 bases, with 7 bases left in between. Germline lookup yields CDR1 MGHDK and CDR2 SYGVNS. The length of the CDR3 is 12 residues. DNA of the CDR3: TGTGCCAGCAGTGATTATAATTATGGCTACACCTTC. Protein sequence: CASSDYNYGYTF.

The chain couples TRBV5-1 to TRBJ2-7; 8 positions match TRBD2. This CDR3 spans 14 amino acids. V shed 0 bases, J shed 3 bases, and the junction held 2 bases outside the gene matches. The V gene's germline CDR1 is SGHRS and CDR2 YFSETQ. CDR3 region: CASSLVLAGYEQYF. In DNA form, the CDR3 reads TGCGCCAGCAGCTTGGTCCTAGCGGGCTACGAGCAGTACTTC.

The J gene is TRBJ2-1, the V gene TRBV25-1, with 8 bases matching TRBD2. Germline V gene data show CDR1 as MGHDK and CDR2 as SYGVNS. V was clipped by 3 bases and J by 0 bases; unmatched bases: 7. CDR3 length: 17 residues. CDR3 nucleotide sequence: TGTGCCAGCAGTGATGTCTCTAGCGGGCCCTCCTACAATGAGCAGTTCTTC. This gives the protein CASSDVSSGPSYNEQFF.

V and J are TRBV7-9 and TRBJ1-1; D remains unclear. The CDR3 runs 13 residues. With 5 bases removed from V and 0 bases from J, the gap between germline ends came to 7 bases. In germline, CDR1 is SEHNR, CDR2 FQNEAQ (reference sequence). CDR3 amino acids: CASSLQLNTEAFF. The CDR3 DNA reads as TGTGCCAGCAGCCTACAGCTGAACACTGAAGCTTTCTTT.

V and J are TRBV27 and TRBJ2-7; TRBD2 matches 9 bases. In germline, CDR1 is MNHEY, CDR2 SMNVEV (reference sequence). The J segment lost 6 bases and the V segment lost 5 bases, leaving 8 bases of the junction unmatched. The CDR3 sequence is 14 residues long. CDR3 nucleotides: TGTGCCAGCAGTCGGGGCGGGAGGGGGGGCGAGCAGTACTTC. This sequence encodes CASSRGGRGGEQYF.

In DNA, the CDR3 is TGTGCCAGCAGTGCCAGGGGCTCTGGAAACACCATATATTTT. Amino acid sequence: CASSARGSGNTIYF. The rearrangement links TRBV6-1 to TRBJ1-3; possible D gene TRBD1, 6 bases. The CDR3 is 14 amino acids. V lost 4 bases and J 0 bases, leaving 7 bases between the germline ends. CDR1 is MNHNS, CDR2 SASEGT, per germline.

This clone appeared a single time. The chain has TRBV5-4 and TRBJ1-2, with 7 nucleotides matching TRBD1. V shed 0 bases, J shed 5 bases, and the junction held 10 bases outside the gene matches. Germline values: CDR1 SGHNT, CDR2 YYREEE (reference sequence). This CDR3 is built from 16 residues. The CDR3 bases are TGTGCCAGCAGCTTGGCTCGGCAGGGGGGCGGATATGGCTACACCTTC. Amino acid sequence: CASSLARQGGGYGYTF.

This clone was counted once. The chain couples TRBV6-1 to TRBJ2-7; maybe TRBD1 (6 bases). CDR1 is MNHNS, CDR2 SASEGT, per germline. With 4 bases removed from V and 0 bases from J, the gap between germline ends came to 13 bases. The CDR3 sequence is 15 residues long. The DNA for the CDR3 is TGTGCCAGCAGTGCGGAACAGGGTGCCTCCTACGAGCAGTACTTC. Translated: CASSAEQGASYEQYF.

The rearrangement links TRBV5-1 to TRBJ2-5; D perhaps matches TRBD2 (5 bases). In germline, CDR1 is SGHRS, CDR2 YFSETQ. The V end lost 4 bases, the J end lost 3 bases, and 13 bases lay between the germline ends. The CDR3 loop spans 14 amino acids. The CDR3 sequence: CASSPPVGEETQYF. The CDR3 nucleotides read TGCGCCAGCAGCCCCCCCGTCGGGGAAGAGACCCAGTACTTC.

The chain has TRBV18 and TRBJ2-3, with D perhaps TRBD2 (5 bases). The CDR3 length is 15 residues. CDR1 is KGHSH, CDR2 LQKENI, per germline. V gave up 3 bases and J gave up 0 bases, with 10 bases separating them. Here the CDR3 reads CASSPDYASTDTQYF. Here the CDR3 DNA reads TGTGCCAGCTCACCCGACTATGCTAGCACAGATACGCAGTATTTT. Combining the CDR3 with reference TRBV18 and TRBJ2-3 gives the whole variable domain NAGVMQNPRHLVRRRGQEARLRCSPMKGHSHVYWYRQLPEEGLKFMVYLQKENIIDESGMPKERFSAEFPKEGPSILRIQQVVRGDSAAYFCASSPDYASTDTQYFGPGTRLTVL.

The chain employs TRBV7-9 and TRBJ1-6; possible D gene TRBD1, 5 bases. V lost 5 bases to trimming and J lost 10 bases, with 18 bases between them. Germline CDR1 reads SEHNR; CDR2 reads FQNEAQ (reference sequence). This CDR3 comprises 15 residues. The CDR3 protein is CASSHRLGGRSPLHF. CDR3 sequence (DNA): TGTGCCAGCAGCCACCGGCTTGGGGGGAGGTCACCCCTCCACTTT. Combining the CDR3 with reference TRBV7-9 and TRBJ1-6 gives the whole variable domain DTGVSQNPRHKITKRGQNVTFRCDPISEHNRLYWYRQTLGQGPEFLTYFQNEAQLEKSRLLSDRFSAERPKGSFSTLEIQRTEQGDSAMYLCASSHRLGGRSPLHFGNGTRLTVT.

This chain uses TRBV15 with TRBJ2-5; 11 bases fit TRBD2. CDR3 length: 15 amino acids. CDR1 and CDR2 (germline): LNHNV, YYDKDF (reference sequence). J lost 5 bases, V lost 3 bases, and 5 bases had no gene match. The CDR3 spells CATSSGTSGSETQYF. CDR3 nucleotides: TGTGCCACCAGCAGCGGGACTAGCGGTTCGGAGACCCAGTACTTC.